Included here is one T cell receptor (beta chain) sequence, with context. No cognate antigen has been identified for it. Within one base of it there is no much larger clone, and no base qualities were kept. The source of the sample is a study of control samples from healthy donors and cancer patients (dated by TCRdb to the early 2020s). The method behind the library was the immunoSEQ multiplex PCR assay. Drawn from immuneACCESS, this table holds only the in-frame rearrangements with V and J called that TCRdb kept. Clones are partly lost; checked studies trace under half to an unresolved V gene and leave the rest unexplained. The sample records around 72,000 clones, roughly 84% of which are singletons. Of the sample, about 16% is held by the ten largest clones. The CDR3 runs 15 residues from the cysteine to the phenylalanine. The entry retains the CDR3 DNA only, 45 bases that are in frame from base 1. According to the germline V gene, CDR1 reads SGDLS and CDR2 reads YYNGEE. After removal of 5 bases from V and 5 bases from J, the junction retains 10 bases not matched to a gene.

The source of this sequence is a man aged 50 to 60 in good health. Sequencing input: blood. The sequence is built from TRBV9 and TRBJ2-5, and 9 junction bases match TRBD2. The sequence in DNA is TGTGCCAGCAGTTTAGCGGGAGCCCTCCGGGAGACCCAGTACTTC. This is translated as CASSLAGALRETQYF.